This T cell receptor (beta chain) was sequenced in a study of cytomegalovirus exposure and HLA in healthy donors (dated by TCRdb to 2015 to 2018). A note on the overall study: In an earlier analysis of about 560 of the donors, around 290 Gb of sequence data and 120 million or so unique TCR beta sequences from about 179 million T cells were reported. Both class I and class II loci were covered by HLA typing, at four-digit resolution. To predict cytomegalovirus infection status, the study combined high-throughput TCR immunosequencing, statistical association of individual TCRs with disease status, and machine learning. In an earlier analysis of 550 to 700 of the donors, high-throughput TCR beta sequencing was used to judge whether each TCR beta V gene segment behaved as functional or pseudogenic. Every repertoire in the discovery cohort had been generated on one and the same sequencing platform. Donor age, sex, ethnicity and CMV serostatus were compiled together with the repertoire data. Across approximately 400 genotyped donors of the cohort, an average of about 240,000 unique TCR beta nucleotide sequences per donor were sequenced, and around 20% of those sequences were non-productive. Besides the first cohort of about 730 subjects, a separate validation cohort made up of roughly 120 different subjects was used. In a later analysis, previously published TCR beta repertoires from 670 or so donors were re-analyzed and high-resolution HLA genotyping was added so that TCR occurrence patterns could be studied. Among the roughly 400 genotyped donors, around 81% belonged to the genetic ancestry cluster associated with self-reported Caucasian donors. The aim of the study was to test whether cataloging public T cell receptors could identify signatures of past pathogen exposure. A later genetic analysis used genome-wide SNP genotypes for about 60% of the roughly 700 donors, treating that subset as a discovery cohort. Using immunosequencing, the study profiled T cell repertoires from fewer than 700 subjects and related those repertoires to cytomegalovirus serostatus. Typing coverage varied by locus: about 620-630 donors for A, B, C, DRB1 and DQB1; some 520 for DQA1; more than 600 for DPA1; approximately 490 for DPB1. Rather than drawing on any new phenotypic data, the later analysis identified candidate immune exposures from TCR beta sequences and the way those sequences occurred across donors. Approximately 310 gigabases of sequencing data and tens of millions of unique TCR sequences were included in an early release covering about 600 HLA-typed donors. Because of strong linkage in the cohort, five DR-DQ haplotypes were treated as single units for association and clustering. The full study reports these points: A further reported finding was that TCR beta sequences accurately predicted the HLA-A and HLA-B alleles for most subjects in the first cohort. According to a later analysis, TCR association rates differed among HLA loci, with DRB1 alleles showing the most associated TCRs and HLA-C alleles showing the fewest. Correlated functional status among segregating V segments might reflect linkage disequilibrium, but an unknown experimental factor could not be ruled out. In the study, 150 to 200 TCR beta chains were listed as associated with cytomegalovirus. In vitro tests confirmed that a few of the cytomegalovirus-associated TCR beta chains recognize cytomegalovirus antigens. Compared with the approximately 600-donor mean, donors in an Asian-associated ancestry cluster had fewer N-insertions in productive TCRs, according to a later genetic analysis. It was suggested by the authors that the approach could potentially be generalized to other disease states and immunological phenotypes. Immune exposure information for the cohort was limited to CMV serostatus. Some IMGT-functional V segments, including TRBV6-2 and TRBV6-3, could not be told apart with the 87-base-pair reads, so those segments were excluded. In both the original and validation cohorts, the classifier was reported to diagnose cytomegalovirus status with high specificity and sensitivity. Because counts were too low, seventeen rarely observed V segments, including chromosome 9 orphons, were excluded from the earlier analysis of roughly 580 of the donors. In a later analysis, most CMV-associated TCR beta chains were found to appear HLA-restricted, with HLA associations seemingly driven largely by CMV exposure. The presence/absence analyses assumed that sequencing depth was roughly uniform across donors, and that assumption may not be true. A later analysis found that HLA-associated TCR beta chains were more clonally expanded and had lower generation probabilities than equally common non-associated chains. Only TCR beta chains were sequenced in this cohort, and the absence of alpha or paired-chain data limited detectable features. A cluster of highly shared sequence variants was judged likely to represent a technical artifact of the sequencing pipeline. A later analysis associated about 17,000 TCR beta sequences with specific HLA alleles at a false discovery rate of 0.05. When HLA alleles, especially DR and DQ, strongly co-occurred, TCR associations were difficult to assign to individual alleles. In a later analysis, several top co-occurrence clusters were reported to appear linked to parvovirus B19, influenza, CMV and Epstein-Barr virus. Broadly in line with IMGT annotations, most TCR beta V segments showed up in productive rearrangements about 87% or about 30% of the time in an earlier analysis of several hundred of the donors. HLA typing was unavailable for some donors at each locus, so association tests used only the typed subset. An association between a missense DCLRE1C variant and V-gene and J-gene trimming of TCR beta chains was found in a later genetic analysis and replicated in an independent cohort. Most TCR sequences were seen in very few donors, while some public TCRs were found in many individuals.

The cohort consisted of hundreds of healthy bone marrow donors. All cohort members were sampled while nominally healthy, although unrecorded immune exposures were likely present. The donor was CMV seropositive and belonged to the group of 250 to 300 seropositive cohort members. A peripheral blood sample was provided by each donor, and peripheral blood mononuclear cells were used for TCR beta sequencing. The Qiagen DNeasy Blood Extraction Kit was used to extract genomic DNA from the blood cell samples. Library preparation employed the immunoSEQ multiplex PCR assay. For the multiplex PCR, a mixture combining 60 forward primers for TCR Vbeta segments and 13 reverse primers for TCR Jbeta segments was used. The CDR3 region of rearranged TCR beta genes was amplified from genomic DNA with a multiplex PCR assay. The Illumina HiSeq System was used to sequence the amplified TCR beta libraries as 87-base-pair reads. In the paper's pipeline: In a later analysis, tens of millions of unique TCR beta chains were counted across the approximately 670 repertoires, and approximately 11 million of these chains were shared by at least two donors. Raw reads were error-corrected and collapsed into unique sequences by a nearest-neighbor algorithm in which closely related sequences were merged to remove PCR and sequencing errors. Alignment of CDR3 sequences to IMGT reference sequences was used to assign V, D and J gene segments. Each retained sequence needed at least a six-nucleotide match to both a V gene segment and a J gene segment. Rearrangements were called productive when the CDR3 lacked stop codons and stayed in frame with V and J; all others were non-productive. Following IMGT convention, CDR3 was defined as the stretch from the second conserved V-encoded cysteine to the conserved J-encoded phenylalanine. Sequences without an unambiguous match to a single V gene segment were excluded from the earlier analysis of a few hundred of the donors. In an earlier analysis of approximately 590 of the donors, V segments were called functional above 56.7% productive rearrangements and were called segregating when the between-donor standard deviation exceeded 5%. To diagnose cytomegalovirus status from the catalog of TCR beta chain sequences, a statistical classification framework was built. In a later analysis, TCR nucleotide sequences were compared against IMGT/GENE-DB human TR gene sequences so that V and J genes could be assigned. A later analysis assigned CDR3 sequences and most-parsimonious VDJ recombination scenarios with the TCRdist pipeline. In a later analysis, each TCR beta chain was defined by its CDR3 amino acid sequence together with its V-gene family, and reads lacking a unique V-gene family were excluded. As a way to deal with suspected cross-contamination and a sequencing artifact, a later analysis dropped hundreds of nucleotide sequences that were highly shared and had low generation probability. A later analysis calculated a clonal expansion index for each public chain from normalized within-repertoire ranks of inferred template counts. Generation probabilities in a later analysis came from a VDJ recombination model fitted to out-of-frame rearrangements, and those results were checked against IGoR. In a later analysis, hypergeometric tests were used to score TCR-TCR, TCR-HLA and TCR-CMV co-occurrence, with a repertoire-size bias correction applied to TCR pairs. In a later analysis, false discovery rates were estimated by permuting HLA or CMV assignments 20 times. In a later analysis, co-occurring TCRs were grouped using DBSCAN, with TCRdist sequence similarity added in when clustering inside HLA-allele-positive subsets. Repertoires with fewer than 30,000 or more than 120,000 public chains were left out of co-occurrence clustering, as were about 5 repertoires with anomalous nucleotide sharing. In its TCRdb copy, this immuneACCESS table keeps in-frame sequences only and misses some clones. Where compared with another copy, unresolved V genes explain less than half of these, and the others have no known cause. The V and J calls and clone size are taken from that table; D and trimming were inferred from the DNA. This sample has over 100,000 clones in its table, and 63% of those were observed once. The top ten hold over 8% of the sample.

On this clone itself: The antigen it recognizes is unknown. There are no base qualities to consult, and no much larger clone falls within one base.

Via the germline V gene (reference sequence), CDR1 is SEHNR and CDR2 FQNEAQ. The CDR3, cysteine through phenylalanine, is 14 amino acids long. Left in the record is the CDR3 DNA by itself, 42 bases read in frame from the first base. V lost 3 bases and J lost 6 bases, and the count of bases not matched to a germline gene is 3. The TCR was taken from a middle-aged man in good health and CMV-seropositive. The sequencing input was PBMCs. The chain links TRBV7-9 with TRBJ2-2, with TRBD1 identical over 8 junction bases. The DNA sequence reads TGTGCCAGCAGCTTCACAGGGGGTCCCGGGGAGCTGTTTTTT. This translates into CASSFTGGPGELFF.